A selection of T cell receptor beta chains follows, all from one sample in a study of OX40 agonist ivuxolimab in advanced cancers. Sequencing used immunoSEQ multiplex PCR; TCRdb keeps in-frame clones, though not all of them. The repertoire holds about 71,000 clones, roughly 81% seen once, with approximately 5% in the top ten. The specimen was CD4+ or CD8+ T cells sorted from blood, collected in a trial of the OX40 agonist ivuxolimab. The receptors stem from an adult with an advanced solid tumor such as melanoma, head and neck, liver or kidney cancer. Each CDR3 is given with its conserved first and last residue. D genes are given only for firm matches. Clone size is given for some rows only: seen once, a few or many times, or a class if the clone is expanded.

d_gene	abundance	j_gene	v_gene	CDR3nt	CDR3aa
TRBD2	NA	TRBJ2-7	TRBV7-2	TGTGCCAGCAGCTTAGCCGCGGGAGGGACCTACGAGCAGTACTTC	CASSLAAGGTYEQYF
NA	NA	TRBJ1-2	TRBV7-9	TGTGCCAGCAGCTTATCAGGGTTTAATGGCTACACCTTC	CASSLSGFNGYTF
NA	NA	TRBJ1-4	TRBV19	TGTGCCAGTACCCGACAACGGAGTGAAAAACTGTTTTTT	CASTRQRSEKLFF
NA	NA	TRBJ1-3	TRBV7-2	TGTGCCAGCAGCAGAAGTAGCTCTGGAAACACCATATATTTT	CASSRSSSGNTIYF
NA	once	TRBJ2-2	TRBV6-1	TGTGCCAGCAGTGAAGCGTTTCGACAGTTTACTCTCGGGGAGCTGTTTTTT	CASSEAFRQFTLGELFF
NA	NA	TRBJ2-7	TRBV2	TGTGCCAGCACGGCAGATAGCTCCTACGAGCAGTACTTC	CASTADSSYEQYF
NA	NA	TRBJ2-7	TRBV19	TGTGCCAGTAGACCTGGGCAGTTCCACTCCTACGAGCAGTACTTC	CASRPGQFHSYEQYF
NA	once	TRBJ1-1	TRBV6-1	TGTGCCAGCCAGGGTTACACTGAAGCTTTCTTT	CASQGYTEAFF
NA	NA	TRBJ2-3	TRBV15	TGTGCCACCAGCAGAGTTAGAGATACGCAGTATTTT	CATSRVRDTQYF
NA	NA	TRBJ1-4	TRBV18	TGTGCCAGCTCACCGGGGGGAGTTAGTGAAAAACTGTTTTTT	CASSPGGVSEKLFF
NA	NA	TRBJ2-2	TRBV19	TGTGCCAGTAGTAGGGACTTTAGCACCGGGGAGCTGTTTTTT	CASSRDFSTGELFF